This entry features one T cell receptor beta chain sequence. The CDR3 runs 14 residues. Germline V CDR1 and CDR2: SGDLS, YYNGEE. Between the trimmed V and J ends, which lost 6 bases and 8 bases, there was a span of 17 bases. The data were obtained in a study of cytomegalovirus exposure and HLA in healthy donors. Researchers ran the PCR with 60 Vbeta and 13 Jbeta primers. Assay: immunoSEQ multiplex PCR; the TCRdb copy retains only in-frame clones and omits some. There are around 190,000 clones in the sample; 80% to 85% occur only once, and around 1% lies in the top ten. This TCR was recovered from a woman aged 40-49 years in good health and CMV-seronegative. The sample taken for sequencing was PBMCs. The V call is TRBV9, the J call TRBJ2-2; D unclear. The CDR3 DNA reads as TGTGCCAGCACCCCCTCCCTGGCCCTGGGGGAGCTGTTTTTT. Translated: CASTPSLALGELFF.